Sequencing of this T cell receptor beta chain was carried out in a study of T cell responses to AZD1222 COVID-19 vaccine. Findings and limits, study-wide: Spike was spanned by vaccine-associated CD4 TCRs, with dominance at 160-218 and 743-854.

Details on this clone: No antigen is known for it.

The protocol was immunoSEQ multiplex PCR, while the TCRdb copy is restricted to in-frame clones and leaves out a portion. This table has some 150,000 clones, about nine tenths appearing once. The CDR3 contains 16 residues. V gave up 3 bases and J gave up 7 bases; unmatched junction bases: 5. From germline, CDR1 is MNHEY and CDR2 SMNVEV (reference sequence). This TCR was sampled from an adult who received the AZD1222 COVID-19 vaccine. The sample was peripheral blood, taken 28 days after the second AZD1222 dose. The rearrangement joins TRBV27 to TRBJ2-1; the match to TRBD2 covers 14 bases. CDR3 in amino acids: CASSFTGTSGSNEQFF. The CDR3 DNA reads TGTGCCAGCAGTTTTACAGGGACTAGCGGGAGTAATGAGCAGTTCTTC.